These 8 T cell receptor beta chains share one sample of origin, sequenced in a study of blood T cell repertoires in COVID-19 (dated by TCRdb to the early 2020s). Receptor amplification or capture employed the immunoSEQ multiplex PCR assay. TCRdb's version of the immuneACCESS table is confined to in-frame rearrangements and falls short of the full clone set. An unresolved V gene accounts for under half of the shortfall where checked; the remainder is of unknown origin. This sample comprises about 83,000 clones, about 88% of them detected only once. 8% of the sample is in the top ten clones. Sequencing was done on a sample of peripheral blood. Receptor source: a man aged 80 or over with active or convalescent COVID-19.

The V and J genes are TRBV6-6 and TRBJ1-5; possible D gene TRBD1, 5 bases. Trimming removed 5 bases at V and 8 bases at J, with 22 bases between. Germline lookup yields CDR1 MNHNY and CDR2 SVGAGI (reference sequence). CDR3 length: 16 residues. The CDR3 sequence is CASSQGPEGLGEPQHF. As DNA, the CDR3 is TGTGCCAGCAGTCAGGGCCCGGAGGGGCTTGGAGAGCCCCAGCATTTT.

The genes are TRBV11-3 and TRBJ2-1; 10 bases match TRBD1. The CDR3 runs to 18 residues. V gave up 5 bases and J gave up 0 bases; unmatched junction bases: 10. CDR1 is SGHNT, CDR2 YENEEA, per germline. The CDR3 protein is CASSPSRTGGDSYNEQFF. CDR3 nucleotide sequence: TGTGCCAGCAGCCCATCGCGGACAGGGGGAGACTCCTACAATGAGCAGTTCTTC.

The gene calls are TRBV27 and TRBJ2-2; the D gene is possibly TRBD1 (5 bases). Germline V gene lookup returns CDR1 MNHEY and CDR2 SMNVEV (reference sequence). Trimming took 3 bases from V and 4 from J, leaving 12 bases between them. The CDR3 covers 15 residues. The CDR3 here is CASSFGQGLTGELFF. DNA of the CDR3: TGTGCCAGCAGTTTTGGGCAGGGCCTCACCGGGGAGCTGTTTTTT.

J is TRBJ1-1 and V is TRBV7-2, with D unresolved. Germline lookup yields CDR1 SGHTA and CDR2 FQGNSA. V lost 7 bases and J 1 base, leaving 13 bases between the germline ends. The CDR3 has 14 residues. Here the CDR3 DNA reads TGTGCCAGCAAATTTACTTGGGCGAACACTGAAGCTTTCTTT. Translating gives CASKFTWANTEAFF. Full variable domain (remainder filled in from reference TRBV7-2 and TRBJ1-1): GAGVSQSPSNKVTEKGKDVELRCDPISGHTALYWYRQSLGQGLEFLIYFQGNSAPDKSGLPSDRFSAERTGGSVSTLTIQRTQQEDSAVYLCASKFTWANTEAFFGQGTRLTVV.

This chain links TRBV5-1 with TRBJ2-6; unclear D gene. The CDR3 contains 15 residues. V gave up 0 bases and J gave up 0 bases, with 4 bases separating them. CDR1 is SGHRS and CDR2 is YFSETQ in the germline V gene. CDR3 bases: TGCGCCAGCAGCTTGGTCTTCTCTGGGGCCAACGTCCTGACTTTC. This codes for CASSLVFSGANVLTF.

V usage is TRBV7-2 and J usage is TRBJ2-1; D perhaps matches TRBD2 (5 bases). The length of the CDR3 is 16 residues. Trimming stripped 5 bases from V and 6 bases from J, with 20 bases between. Germline assignment: CDR1 SGHTA and CDR2 FQGNSA. CDR3 bases: TGTGCCAGCAGCCTAACTCTAGCTCCCACGTCCAATGAGCAGTTCTTC. As protein: CASSLTLAPTSNEQFF. Complete variable domain (other parts from reference TRBV7-2 and TRBJ2-1): GAGVSQSPSNKVTEKGKDVELRCDPISGHTALYWYRQSLGQGLEFLIYFQGNSAPDKSGLPSDRFSAERTGGSVSTLTIQRTQQEDSAVYLCASSLTLAPTSNEQFFGPGTRLTVL.

This chain links TRBV19 with TRBJ2-1; 14 bases line up with TRBD2. This CDR3 has 15 residues. V gave up 6 bases and J gave up 7 bases; unmatched junction bases: 5. Germline V gives CDR1 LNHDA, CDR2 SQIVND (reference sequence). The CDR3, as DNA: TGTGCCAGTAGCGGACTAGCGGGAGGATCTAATGAGCAGTTCTTC. This gives the protein CASSGLAGGSNEQFF.

The chain employs TRBV5-1 and TRBJ1-6, with TRBD1 identical over 11 bases. CDR1 and CDR2 from the germline V gene are SGHRS and YFSETQ. CDR3 size: 20 residues. With V trimmed by 4 bases and J by 7 bases, 19 bases remained unmatched. The CDR3 nucleotides read TGCGCCAGCAGCGTAGCCTTCGGGACAGGGGGAGGTGAGCGCAATTCACCCCTCCACTTT. Amino acid sequence: CASSVAFGTGGGERNSPLHF.